The 15 T cell receptor beta chains given below trace back to one sample, sequenced in a study of blood T cell repertoires in COVID-19. Sequenced by immunoSEQ multiplex PCR; TCRdb stores in-frame clones only, minus some. This sample has 100,000 or so clones, with about 82% found just once. Sequenced sample: peripheral blood. The receptors shown here come from a woman aged 60 to 75 in a cohort sampled during active or convalescent COVID-19.

The chain has TRBV6-5 and TRBJ2-1; TRBD2 matches at 11 bases. The CDR3 consists of 14 residues. Germline trimming cut 7 bases from V and 10 bases from J; bases unmatched to any gene: 9. Germline V gene sequence: CDR1 MNHEY, CDR2 SVGAGI. CDR3 sequence reads: CASITSGRLGEQFF. The CDR3 nucleotides are TGTGCCAGCATCACTAGCGGGAGATTAGGAGAGCAGTTCTTC.

V gene TRBV9 combines with J gene TRBJ2-5; no definite D call. There are 13 residues in the CDR3. Germline CDR1 reads SGDLS; CDR2 reads YYNGEE. Trimming took 2 bases from V and 7 from J, leaving 12 bases between them. CDR3 sequence reads: CASSVTPTGTQYF. CDR3 nucleotide sequence: TGTGCCAGCAGCGTGACCCCGACGGGGACCCAGTACTTC.

This chain's CDR3 is CASSLKRFEQRNTEAFF. Here the CDR3 DNA reads TGCGCCAGCAGCTTAAAACGCTTTGAACAGAGAAACACTGAAGCTTTCTTT. J is TRBJ1-1 and V is TRBV5-1; D uncertain. The CDR3 spans 17 residues. Germline lookup yields CDR1 SGHRS and CDR2 YFSETQ. V dropped 2 bases and J dropped 2 bases, with 19 bases sitting between them. Complete variable domain (other parts from reference TRBV5-1 and TRBJ1-1): KAGVTQTPRYLIKTRGQQVTLSCSPISGHRSVSWYQQTPGQGLQFLFEYFSETQRNKGNFPGRFSGRQFSNSRSEMNVSTLELGDSALYLCASSLKRFEQRNTEAFFGQGTRLTVV.

This clone was counted only a few times. This chain connects TRBV7-9 to TRBJ1-6, with 9 positions matching TRBD1. The CDR3 consists of 15 residues. Germline V gene sequence: CDR1 SEHNR, CDR2 FQNEAQ (reference sequence). The V and J ends lost 5 bases and 5 bases, in that order; junction bases with no gene match: 4. The CDR3 sequence: CASSPGQGNNSPLHF. The CDR3 nucleotides read TGTGCCAGCAGCCCGGGACAGGGAAATAATTCACCCCTCCACTTT.

V gene TRBV12-3 or TRBV12-4 combines with J gene TRBJ2-2; D perhaps matches TRBD2 (5 bases). With 3 bases removed from V and 5 bases from J, the gap between germline ends came to 7 bases. CDR3 length equals 13 residues. The CDR3 sequence: CASSFSGTGELFF. CDR3 sequence (DNA): TGTGCCAGCAGTTTTTCGGGGACCGGGGAGCTGTTTTTT.

The genes are TRBV19 and TRBJ1-6, with D tentatively TRBD1 (6 bases). CDR1 and CDR2 (germline): LNHDA, SQIVND (reference sequence). This CDR3 contains 16 residues. Trimming pared 6 bases from V and 10 bases from J, leaving 22 bases between. The DNA of the CDR3 is TGTGCCAGTAGCCCTGAAACAGGGACTAGGAGGTCACCCCTCCACTTT. Residues: CASSPETGTRRSPLHF.

J is TRBJ2-5 and V is TRBV5-1, with unresolved D. Between the trimmed V and J ends, which lost 2 bases and 2 bases, there was a span of 16 bases. The CDR3 is made up of 16 amino acids. The germline gives CDR1 SGHRS, CDR2 YFSETQ. The CDR3 region is CASSFGTSLVQETQYF. CDR3 DNA: TGCGCCAGCAGCTTTGGCACCTCTCTCGTGCAAGAGACCCAGTACTTC. The whole variable domain, remainder taken from reference TRBV5-1 and TRBJ2-5, is KAGVTQTPRYLIKTRGQQVTLSCSPISGHRSVSWYQQTPGQGLQFLFEYFSETQRNKGNFPGRFSGRQFSNSRSEMNVSTLELGDSALYLCASSFGTSLVQETQYFGPGTRLLVL.

The CDR3 nucleotides read TGTGCCAGCAGCACCTCCCCCGGGGCCTACAATGAGCAGTTCTTC. Its protein product is CASSTSPGAYNEQFF. V gene TRBV9 combines with J gene TRBJ2-1, with a weak D call TRBD2 (5 bases). V lost 4 bases and J 2 bases, leaving 13 bases between the germline ends. The CDR3 runs 15 residues. Germline V gene lookup returns CDR1 SGDLS and CDR2 YYNGEE.

The rearrangement links TRBV7-8 to TRBJ2-1; D perhaps matches TRBD1 (5 bases). The V end was cut by 5 bases, the J end by 6 bases, with 14 bases between. Germline CDR1 is SGHVS and CDR2 is FQNEAQ. This CDR3 comprises 14 residues. The CDR3 reads CASSPGPQGNEQFF. As DNA, the CDR3 is TGTGCCAGCAGCCCCGGGCCCCAGGGCAATGAGCAGTTCTTC. The whole variable domain, filled in from reference TRBV7-8 and TRBJ2-1, reads GAGVSQSPRYKVAKRGQDVALRCDPISGHVSLFWYQQALGQGPEFLTYFQNEAQLDKSGLPSDRFFAERPEGSVSTLKIQRTQQEDSAVYLCASSPGPQGNEQFFGPGTRLTVL.

This chain joins TRBV28 and TRBJ1-2, with D possibly being TRBD1 (6 bases). The CDR3 length is 16 residues. V lost 2 bases and J 4 bases, leaving 17 bases between the germline ends. Germline-derived CDR1 and CDR2 are MDHEN and SYDVKM. The CDR3 sequence: CASSLGGGEVFYGYTF. CDR3 nucleotide sequence: TGTGCCAGCAGTTTAGGGGGGGGCGAGGTATTCTATGGCTACACCTTC.

The gene calls are TRBV28 and TRBJ2-3; 12 bases match TRBD2. This CDR3 region has 16 residues. V was clipped by 5 bases and J by 3 bases; unmatched bases: 6. The germline V gene encodes CDR1 MDHEN and CDR2 SYDVKM. The CDR3 sequence is CASSLGLAGLTDTQYF. The CDR3, as DNA: TGTGCCAGCAGTCTGGGACTAGCGGGCCTTACAGATACGCAGTATTTT.

CDR3 DNA: TGTGCCAGCAGCACAGGGGTCGAAGCTTTCTTT. Its translation is CASSTGVEAFF. The J gene is TRBJ1-1, the V gene TRBV6-5, with TRBD1 matching 7 bases. The CDR3 length is 11 residues. Germline CDR1 MNHEY, CDR2 SVGAGI. Germline trimming cut 6 bases from V and 8 bases from J; bases unmatched to any gene: 3.

The chain combines TRBV5-1 with TRBJ2-3; 11 bases fit TRBD2. The CDR3 spans 17 residues. Germline lookup yields CDR1 SGHRS and CDR2 YFSETQ. V gave up 4 bases and J gave up 2 bases; unmatched junction bases: 9. CDR3 sequence (DNA): TGCGCCAGCAGCATTGGGGGGACTAGCGGTTTCACAGATACGCAGTATTTT. Translating gives CASSIGGTSGFTDTQYF.

J is TRBJ1-4 and V is TRBV11-2; the D gene is possibly TRBD1 (5 bases). Trimming shortened V by 5 bases and J by 0 bases, and 10 bases separated the two germline ends. The CDR3 length is 15 residues. Germline V gene data show CDR1 as SGHAT and CDR2 as FQNNGV. CDR3 sequence reads: CASSTQTATNEKLFF. The DNA of the CDR3 is TGTGCCAGCAGCACCCAGACAGCAACTAATGAAAAACTGTTTTTT. Full variable domain (rest looked up from reference TRBV11-2 and TRBJ1-4): EAGVAQSPRYKIIEKRQSVAFWCNPISGHATLYWYQQILGQGPKLLIQFQNNGVVDDSQLPKDRFSAERLKGVDSTLKIQPAKLEDSAVYLCASSTQTATNEKLFFGSGTQLSVL.

The rearrangement uses TRBV7-2 and TRBJ1-2; unclear D gene. The V gene lost 1 base and the J gene lost 6 bases, with 9 bases spanning the gap. The CDR3 runs 13 residues. Germline V gives CDR1 SGHTA, CDR2 FQGNSA. The CDR3 coding sequence is TGTGCCAGCAGCTTAGAGGCAGGCCATGGCTACACCTTC. It is translated as CASSLEAGHGYTF.